Each of the 25 T cell receptor beta chains below was sequenced from the same sample in a study of shared clonotypes between healthy human individuals. TCRdb's table, derived via immunoSEQ multiplex PCR, lists solely in-frame clones and lacks some. This table holds approximately 2.5 million clones, roughly nine tenths found once. Specimen: naive CD4+ T cells sorted from blood. As for subset: CD45RA+ positively selected. The receptors originated from a man between 18 and 29 years old in good health.

Here the CDR3 reads CASSSAPGTSGNTGELFF. The CDR3 DNA follows: TGCGCCAGCAGCTCCGCTCCCGGGACTAGCGGGAACACCGGGGAGCTGTTTTTT. The J gene is TRBJ2-2, the V gene TRBV5-1; 11 nucleotides match TRBD2. This CDR3 region has 18 residues. Germline V gene sequence: CDR1 SGHRS, CDR2 YFSETQ. V shed 3 bases, J shed 1 base, and the junction held 8 bases outside the gene matches. The entire variable domain, with the rest obtained from reference TRBV5-1 and TRBJ2-2, is as follows: KAGVTQTPRYLIKTRGQQVTLSCSPISGHRSVSWYQQTPGQGLQFLFEYFSETQRNKGNFPGRFSGRQFSNSRSEMNVSTLELGDSALYLCASSSAPGTSGNTGELFFGEGSRLTVL.

This rearrangement joins TRBV7-2 to TRBJ1-6; D not resolved. The V and J ends lost 5 bases and 6 bases respectively, with 14 bases between them. Germline assignment: CDR1 SGHTA and CDR2 FQGNSA. The CDR3 is 15 amino acids. CDR3 in DNA: TGTGCCAGCAGCCGATCGGAGGCCGGTAATTCACCCCTCCACTTT. Its translation: CASSRSEAGNSPLHF.

CDR3 in amino acids: CASSLDRGYDGYTF. CDR3 coding DNA: TGCGCCAGCAGCTTGGACAGGGGCTATGATGGCTACACCTTC. The chain joins TRBV5-1 to TRBJ1-2, with 7 bases identical to TRBD1. This CDR3 is 14 amino acids long. V lost 0 bases, J lost 6 bases, and 5 bases stayed unmatched. Germline V gene lookup returns CDR1 SGHRS and CDR2 YFSETQ.

This chain connects TRBV6-5 to TRBJ1-6, with TRBD1 matching over 9 bases. The V segment lost 6 bases and the J segment 5 bases; nucleotides outside the gene matches: 5. The length of the CDR3 is 15 residues. Germline CDR1 MNHEY, CDR2 SVGAGI. The CDR3 DNA is TGTGCCAGCAGGCCCGGGACAGGGCATAATTCACCCCTCCACTTT. Residues: CASRPGTGHNSPLHF.

Comments on this clone: Other DNA variants within this sample encode the same CDR3. The V gene is TRBV6-6, the J gene TRBJ2-7; the D is unclear. This CDR3 has 12 amino acids. CDR1 is MNHNY, CDR2 SVGAGI, per germline (reference sequence). Trimming pared 0 bases from V and 4 bases from J, leaving 4 bases between. CDR3 sequence reads: CASSYSSYEQYF. The CDR3 nucleotides read TGTGCCAGCAGTTACTCGAGTTACGAGCAGTACTTC.

Of note for this clone: Different DNA sequences within this sample yield the same CDR3. The chain couples TRBV28 to TRBJ1-1; D call uncertain. The CDR3 is 13 residues long. The germline V gene encodes CDR1 MDHEN and CDR2 SYDVKM. V lost 3 bases to trimming and J lost 3 bases, with 8 bases between them. The CDR3 DNA reads as TGTGCCAGCAGTTTTAAGGGATACACTGAAGCTTTCTTT. Amino acids: CASSFKGYTEAFF.

This chain uses TRBV6-6 with TRBJ2-5, with 10 bases matching TRBD1. This CDR3 spans 15 amino acids. The V gene end was trimmed by 6 bases and the J gene end by 0 bases; junction bases not matched to a gene: 4. Per germline, CDR1 MNHNY and CDR2 SVGAGI (reference sequence). CDR3 DNA sequence: TGTGCCAGCAGGGAGGGACAGGGGTACCAAGAGACCCAGTACTTC. This sequence encodes CASREGQGYQETQYF.

The CDR3 reads CASSQTGQGFSEQFF. Here the CDR3 DNA reads TGTGCCAGTAGTCAGACGGGACAGGGCTTTAGTGAGCAGTTCTTC. The chain employs TRBV19 and TRBJ2-1, with 9 bases fitting TRBD1. The trim removed 5 bases at V and 9 bases at J, leaving 11 bases unmatched. The CDR3 extends over 15 amino acids. From germline, CDR1 is LNHDA and CDR2 SQIVND (reference sequence).

This chain connects TRBV19 to TRBJ2-1; tentative D call: TRBD2 (6 bases). CDR1 and CDR2 from the germline V gene are LNHDA and SQIVND (reference sequence). CDR3 length equals 15 residues. Trimming removed 5 bases at V and 4 bases at J, with 15 bases between. The CDR3 DNA reads TGTGCCAGTAGTGTTTCGGAGGGAAGGTACAATGAGCAGTTCTTC. This gives the protein CASSVSEGRYNEQFF.

This sequence joins TRBV21-1 and TRBJ2-5; TRBD1 was called by the table and not checked on the DNA. TRBV21-1 is termed a pseudogene. The CDR3 loop spans 15 amino acids. The CDR3 DNA is TGTGCCAGCAGCAAAACAGGGTCCTTCCAAGAGACCCAGTACTTC. Protein product: CASSKTGSFQETQYF.

This clone was recorded only once. The J gene is TRBJ1-1, the V gene TRBV5-1, with unresolved D. Germline CDR1 SGHRS, CDR2 YFSETQ. The CDR3 is made up of 14 amino acids. V was cut by 4 bases and J by 1 base, with 11 bases left in between. CDR3 sequence reads: CASSTGPTNTEAFF. CDR3 bases: TGCGCCAGCAGCACCGGACCGACGAACACTGAAGCTTTCTTT.

This chain uses TRBV18 with TRBJ2-1, with TRBD2 as a possible D gene (7 bases). This CDR3 has 17 residues. V gave up 6 bases and J gave up 4 bases, with 22 bases separating them. Germline V lookup: CDR1 KGHSH, CDR2 LQKENI. The CDR3 region has the DNA TGTGCCAGCTCCCTTCTAAGGGGGGGTGATACGTACAATGAGCAGTTCTTC. Encoded protein: CASSLLRGGDTYNEQFF. Together with reference TRBV18 and TRBJ2-1, the CDR3 gives the full variable domain: NAGVMQNPRHLVRRRGQEARLRCSPMKGHSHVYWYRQLPEEGLKFMVYLQKENIIDESGMPKERFSAEFPKEGPSILRIQQVVRGDSAAYFCASSLLRGGDTYNEQFFGPGTRLTVL.

The chain joins TRBV18 to TRBJ2-1; 10 positions match TRBD2. Per germline, CDR1 KGHSH and CDR2 LQKENI. The V gene end was trimmed by 1 base and the J gene end by 9 bases; junction bases not matched to a gene: 18. CDR3 length: 19 amino acids. In nucleotides, the CDR3 is TGTGCCAGCTCACCACAGGCAGCAGGAGGCCTAGCGGGAGCCAGTGAGCAGTTCTTC. This codes for CASSPQAAGGLAGASEQFF.

CDR3 residues: CASSLAMGAGNTIYF. The DNA of the CDR3 is TGCGCCAGCAGCTTGGCCATGGGCGCGGGAAACACCATATATTTT. The chain uses TRBV5-1 and TRBJ1-3; D gene uncertain. CDR3 length: 15 residues. The V and J ends lost 0 bases and 4 bases respectively, with 11 bases between them. CDR1 is SGHRS, CDR2 YFSETQ, per germline.

The chain couples TRBV6-1 to TRBJ2-2; unclear D gene. CDR1 is MNHNS and CDR2 is SASEGT in the germline V gene. Between the trimmed V and J ends, which lost 3 bases and 4 bases, there was a span of 6 bases. The CDR3 runs 13 residues. The CDR3 spells CASSDRATGELFF. The CDR3 bases are TGTGCCAGCAGTGATCGGGCCACCGGGGAGCTGTTTTTT.

On this clone itself: The sample has other DNA sequences that encode this CDR3 too. The gene calls are TRBV6-5 and TRBJ2-3, with no clear D. Germline lookup yields CDR1 MNHEY and CDR2 SVGAGI. The CDR3 is 14 residues long. The V end lost 2 bases, the J end lost 0 bases, and 6 bases lay between the germline ends. In DNA form, the CDR3 reads TGTGCCAGCAGTTACCGTGCTAGCACAGATACGCAGTATTTT. It specifies CASSYRASTDTQYF.

This clone was seen more than once but under ten times. The chain employs TRBV5-4 and TRBJ1-1; D call uncertain. CDR1 is SGHNT and CDR2 is YYREEE in the germline V gene (reference sequence). The CDR3 has 14 residues. V was pared by 0 bases and J by 2 bases, with 8 bases between. The CDR3 DNA is TGTGCCAGCAGCTTGGTAGACTCAAACACTGAAGCTTTCTTT. It encodes CASSLVDSNTEAFF.

This clone was seen more than once but under ten times. V usage is TRBV19 and J usage is TRBJ2-2, with a weak D call TRBD1 (6 bases). With 6 bases removed from V and 2 bases from J, the gap between germline ends came to 10 bases. Germline assignment: CDR1 LNHDA and CDR2 SQIVND (reference sequence). The CDR3 covers 14 residues. The CDR3 DNA follows: TGTGCCAGTAGAGACAGGCCCAACACCGGGGAGCTGTTTTTT. It encodes CASRDRPNTGELFF.

The chain couples TRBV10-1 to TRBJ2-7, with D possibly being TRBD1 (6 bases). Trimming left V 0 bases short and J 6 bases short, with 18 bases between. The CDR3 has 16 amino acids. The germline CDR1 and CDR2 sequences are WNHNN and SYGVQD (reference sequence). CDR3 DNA sequence: TGCGCCAGCAGTGAGTCGGGGGCTAACTTTAAAAGCGAGCAGTACTTC. Translated, it gives CASSESGANFKSEQYF.

The chain couples TRBV6-5 to TRBJ2-7, with 12 bases lining up with TRBD2. From germline, CDR1 is MNHEY and CDR2 SVGAGI. The V gene end was trimmed by 0 bases and the J gene end by 10 bases; junction bases not matched to a gene: 7. This CDR3 has 15 amino acids. Written as DNA, the CDR3 is TGTGCCAGCAGTTACTCGTCGACTAGCGGGGGCCTCCAGTACTTC. It codes for CASSYSSTSGGLQYF.

The V call is TRBV9, the J call TRBJ1-4; D possibly corresponds to TRBD1 (5 bases). Per germline, CDR1 SGDLS and CDR2 YYNGEE. The CDR3 has 16 residues. The V gene lost 2 bases and the J gene lost 7 bases, with 18 bases spanning the gap. The CDR3 DNA is TGTGCCAGCAGCGTCCGAGGCGGGGGACGGGTTGAAAAACTGTTTTTT. Its protein is CASSVRGGGRVEKLFF.

This sequence joins TRBV5-4 and TRBJ1-1, with TRBD1 identical over 10 bases. Losses at the gene ends were 5 bases for V and 1 base for J; bases not matched to a gene: 5. Germline assignment: CDR1 SGHNT and CDR2 YYREEE (reference sequence). This CDR3 has 15 amino acids. CDR3 nucleotides: TGTGCCAGCAGACCCAGACAGGGGGCGAACACTGAAGCTTTCTTT. As protein: CASRPRQGANTEAFF.

The J gene is TRBJ1-5, the V gene TRBV5-1; 7 bases line up with TRBD1. The length of the CDR3 is 14 residues. The V and J ends lost 0 bases and 7 bases, in that order; junction bases with no gene match: 4. Germline CDR1 is SGHRS and CDR2 is YFSETQ. In nucleotides, the CDR3 is TGCGCCAGCAGCTTGGAAACAGGGGTGCAGCCCCAGCATTTT. It yields the protein CASSLETGVQPQHF.

Of note for this clone: Other DNA sequences in the same sample also yield this CDR3. This CDR3 reads CASSLDRAGELFF. DNA for the CDR3: TGTGCCAGCAGCTTAGACAGGGCCGGGGAGCTGTTTTTT. V and J are TRBV11-2 and TRBJ2-2, with D tentatively TRBD1 (5 bases). The CDR3 totals 13 residues. The germline gives CDR1 SGHAT, CDR2 FQNNGV. V was clipped by 0 bases and J by 6 bases, with 5 bases between them.

Here the CDR3 DNA reads TGTGCCATCAGTGAACCGGGCCCCACAGGGGCTTTCTTT. It encodes CAISEPGPTGAFF. The chain couples TRBV10-3 to TRBJ1-1; weak D call: TRBD1 (6 bases). CDR3 size: 13 residues. CDR1 and CDR2 from the germline V gene are ENHRY and SYGVKD. V lost 3 bases, J lost 11 bases, and 16 bases lay in between.